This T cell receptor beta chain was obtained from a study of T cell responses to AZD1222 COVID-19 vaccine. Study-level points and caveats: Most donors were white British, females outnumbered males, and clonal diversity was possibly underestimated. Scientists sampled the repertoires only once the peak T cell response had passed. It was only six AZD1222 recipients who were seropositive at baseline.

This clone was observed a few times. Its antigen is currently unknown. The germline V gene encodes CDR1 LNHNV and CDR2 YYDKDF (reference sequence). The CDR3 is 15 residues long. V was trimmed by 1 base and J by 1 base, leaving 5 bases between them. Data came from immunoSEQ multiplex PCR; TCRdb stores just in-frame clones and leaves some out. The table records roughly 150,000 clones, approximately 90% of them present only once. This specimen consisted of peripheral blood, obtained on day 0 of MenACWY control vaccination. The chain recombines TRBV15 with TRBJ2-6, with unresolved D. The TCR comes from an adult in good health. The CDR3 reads CATSRAGSGANVLTF. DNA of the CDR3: TGTGCCACCAGCAGAGCCGGTTCTGGGGCCAACGTCCTGACTTTC.